A single sample gave rise to the 14 T cell receptor beta chains below, sequenced in a study of blood T cell repertoires in COVID-19. Clones were sequenced by immunoSEQ multiplex PCR, and TCRdb holds only the in-frame ones, with some missing. The sample records about 120,000 clones, about nine tenths being singletons. The sequenced sample consisted of peripheral blood. The receptors originated from a human donor with active COVID-19. The donor label of this sample is uncertain.

This chain joins TRBV7-9 and TRBJ2-5; TRBD2 is a possible D gene (5 bases). The CDR3 loop spans 18 amino acids. Trimming pared 5 bases from V and 0 bases from J, leaving 22 bases between. CDR1 is SEHNR, CDR2 FQNEAQ, per germline (reference sequence). Here the CDR3 DNA reads TGTGCCAGCAGCGGATATTGGACGGAGACTAAGTACCAAGAGACCCAGTACTTC. Translating gives CASSGYWTETKYQETQYF.

This clone was seen once. The chain recombines TRBV3-1 (or the pseudogene TRBV3-2) with TRBJ1-4, with 10 bases fitting TRBD1. Per germline, CDR1 LGHDT and CDR2 YNNKEL (reference sequence). This CDR3 spans 15 amino acids. Trimming at V came to 3 bases and at J to 7 bases, leaving 5 bases not matched to a gene. In nucleotides, the CDR3 is TGTGCCAGCAGCCAGACCGGGACAGGGGTTGAAAAACTGTTTTTT. It translates to CASSQTGTGVEKLFF.

This chain links TRBV4-1 with TRBJ1-5; perhaps TRBD1 as D (6 bases). The CDR3 totals 15 residues. Trimming took 1 base from V and 5 from J, leaving 12 bases between them. From germline, CDR1 is MGHRA and CDR2 YSYEKL. CDR3 nucleotides: TGCGCCAGCAGCCAAGCCACCCCAGGGGATCAGCCCCAGCATTTT. Translation: CASSQATPGDQPQHF.

In DNA form, the CDR3 reads TGTGCCACCAGCAGAGATGTCCCTGGACAGGGGGTGAATGAGCAGTTCTTC. Translation: CATSRDVPGQGVNEQFF. The V gene is TRBV15, the J gene TRBJ2-1; 10 bases map to TRBD1. Per the germline V gene, CDR1 is LNHNV and CDR2 is YYDKDF (reference sequence). The J segment lost 7 bases and the V segment lost 0 bases, leaving 9 bases of the junction unmatched. CDR3 size: 17 residues.

V and J are TRBV19 and TRBJ1-4, with 7 nucleotides matching TRBD1. The CDR3 runs 14 residues. Germline V lookup: CDR1 LNHDA, CDR2 SQIVND (reference sequence). V shed 5 bases, J shed 7 bases, and the junction held 7 bases outside the gene matches. Here the CDR3 DNA reads TGTGCCAGTAGTGTACAGGGGCGGACTGAAAAACTGTTTTTT. As protein: CASSVQGRTEKLFF.

The rearrangement joins TRBV6-2 or TRBV6-3 to TRBJ2-2; D perhaps matches TRBD1 (5 bases). V lost 6 bases and J lost 7, with 18 bases in between. The germline gives CDR1 MNHEY, CDR2 SVGEGT. The CDR3 is 15 amino acids. The CDR3 region is CASSLLGRAGGELFF. Written as DNA, the CDR3 is TGTGCCAGCAGCCTTCTCGGCAGGGCCGGCGGGGAGCTGTTTTTT.

The chain recombines TRBV6-1 with TRBJ2-7, with D hard to call. The CDR3 runs to 12 residues. CDR1 MNHNS and CDR2 SASEGT come from the germline V gene. V was cut by 3 bases and J by 6 bases, with 9 bases left in between. The CDR3 DNA follows: TGTGCCAGCAGTGATCTTGGCTTCGAGCAGTACTTC. Protein sequence: CASSDLGFEQYF.

The chain links TRBV4-3 to TRBJ2-1, with a weak D call TRBD1 (6 bases). V lost 1 base, J lost 14 bases, and 15 bases lay in between. There are 13 residues in the CDR3. Germline V lookup: CDR1 LGHNA, CDR2 YSLEER. DNA of the CDR3: TGCGCCAGCAGCCAAGCCGGCAGGGGAAGTGAGTTCTTC. As protein: CASSQAGRGSEFF.

V gene TRBV5-4 combines with J gene TRBJ2-5; 7 nucleotides agree with TRBD1. This CDR3 contains 16 residues. Germline V gives CDR1 SGHNT, CDR2 YYREEE (reference sequence). V trimming: 2 bases; J trimming: 0 bases; junction bases outside the gene matches: 7. CDR3 amino acids: CASSLKRDSNQETQYF. The CDR3 bases are TGTGCCAGCAGCTTAAAACGGGACAGCAACCAAGAGACCCAGTACTTC.

The chain is built from TRBV29-1 and TRBJ1-2, with TRBD1 matching 10 bases. Trimming took 6 bases from V and 7 from J; bases not matched to a gene: 11. CDR1 and CDR2 from the germline V gene are SQVTM and ANQGSEA. CDR3 size: 14 residues. The chain's CDR3 is CSVTPGQGDGGYTF. The CDR3 nucleotides are TGCAGCGTGACGCCTGGACAGGGGGATGGTGGCTACACCTTC.

About this clone itself: Mismatch with germline at one junction end may stem from a read error. The chain joins TRBV28 to TRBJ1-5; D not certain. CDR1 MDHEN and CDR2 SYDVKM come from the germline V gene. The CDR3 runs to 15 residues. CDR3 sequence (DNA): TGTGCCAGCAGTTGGGTTGCGGCTAGCAGTCAGCCCCAGCATTTT. As protein: CASSWVAASSQPQHF.

The chain employs TRBV12-3 or TRBV12-4 and TRBJ1-5; weak D call: TRBD1 (5 bases). With 0 bases removed from V and 11 bases from J, the gap between germline ends came to 11 bases. CDR3 size: 13 residues. The CDR3 bases are TGTGCCAGCAGTTTAGCGGGGGGTAGGTCCCAGCATTTT. It encodes CASSLAGGRSQHF.

The chain joins TRBV27 to TRBJ2-2; D may be TRBD1 (6 bases). The germline CDR1 and CDR2 sequences are MNHEY and SMNVEV (reference sequence). There are 18 residues in the CDR3. V gave up 3 bases and J gave up 4 bases, with 21 bases separating them. CDR3 DNA: TGTGCCAGCAGTTTCGATACCGCCGGGACACCTACCACCGGGGAGCTGTTTTTT. Residues: CASSFDTAGTPTTGELFF.

The chain is built from TRBV6-6 and TRBJ2-3, with a possible D match to TRBD2 (7 bases). This CDR3 comprises 15 residues. V was shortened by 8 bases and J by 4 bases, with 19 bases between the two germline ends. Germline lookup yields CDR1 MNHNY and CDR2 SVGAGI (reference sequence). The CDR3 here is CASGTRGRGADTQYF. The CDR3, as DNA: TGTGCCAGCGGGACACGGGGGAGGGGAGCAGATACGCAGTATTTT.